This TCR beta chain was found in a study of T cells after yellow fever vaccination. This clonotype was observed many times. The antigen is undetermined. The 5'RACE template-switching step produced TCR cDNA and added a universal primer site and UMIs. TCRdb re-derived calls from the 5' RACE reads in MiXCR, one entry per CDR3 protein. The sample yields 100,000 to 150,000 distinct CDR3 sequences, about 7.4% seen once. V lost 8 bases and J lost 1, with 15 bases in between. Germline V gene sequence: CDR1 LNHNV, CDR2 YYDKDF (reference sequence). This CDR3 has 15 amino acids. General observations from the study: Most primary-vaccination clones reappeared after the booster (about 97% CD4, about 87% CD8).

Here the sequenced sample was CD4+ T cells sorted from PBMCs, taken roughly 10 days after the first yellow fever vaccination. The genes are TRBV15 and TRBJ2-1; D tentatively reads TRBD1 or TRBD2 (5 bases each). The receptor comes from a man aged 18 to 30 who received the YFV17D yellow fever vaccine. CDR3 DNA: TGTGCCACCGTCGGTGGGGGTGAATCCTACAATGAGCAGTTCTTC. Residues: CATVGGGESYNEQFF.